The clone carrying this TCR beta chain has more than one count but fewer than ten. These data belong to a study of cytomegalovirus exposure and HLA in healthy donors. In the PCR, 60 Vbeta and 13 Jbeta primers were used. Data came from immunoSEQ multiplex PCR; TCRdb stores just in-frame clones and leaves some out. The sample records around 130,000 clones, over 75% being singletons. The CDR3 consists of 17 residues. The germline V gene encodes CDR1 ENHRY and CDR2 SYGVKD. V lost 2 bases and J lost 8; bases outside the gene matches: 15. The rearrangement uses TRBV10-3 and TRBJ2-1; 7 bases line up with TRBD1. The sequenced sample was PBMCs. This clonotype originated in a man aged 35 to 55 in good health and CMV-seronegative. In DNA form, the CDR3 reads TGTGCCATCAGTGAGCCCAGACAGGGTTTCGCTTCGGATGAGCAGTTCTTC. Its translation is CAISEPRQGFASDEQFF.